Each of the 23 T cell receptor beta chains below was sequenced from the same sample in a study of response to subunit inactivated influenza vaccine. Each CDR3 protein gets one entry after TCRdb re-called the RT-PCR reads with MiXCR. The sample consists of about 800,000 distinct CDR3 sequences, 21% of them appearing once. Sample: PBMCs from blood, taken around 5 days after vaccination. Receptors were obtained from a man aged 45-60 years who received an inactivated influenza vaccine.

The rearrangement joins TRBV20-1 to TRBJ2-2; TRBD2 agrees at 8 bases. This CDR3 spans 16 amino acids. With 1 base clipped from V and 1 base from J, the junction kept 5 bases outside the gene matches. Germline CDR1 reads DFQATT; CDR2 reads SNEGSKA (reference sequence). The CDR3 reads CSARAITSGNTGELFF. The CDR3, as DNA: TGCAGTGCTAGAGCGATTACTAGCGGGAACACCGGGGAGCTGTTTTTT.

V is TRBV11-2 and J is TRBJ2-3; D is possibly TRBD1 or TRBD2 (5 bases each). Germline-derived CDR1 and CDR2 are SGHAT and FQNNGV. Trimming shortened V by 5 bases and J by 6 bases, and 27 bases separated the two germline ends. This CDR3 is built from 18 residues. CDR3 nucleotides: TGTGCCAGCAGCCCCTGGCAGAGGGGACCTCATCCCCCCGATACGCAGTATTTT. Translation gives CASSPWQRGPHPPDTQYF.

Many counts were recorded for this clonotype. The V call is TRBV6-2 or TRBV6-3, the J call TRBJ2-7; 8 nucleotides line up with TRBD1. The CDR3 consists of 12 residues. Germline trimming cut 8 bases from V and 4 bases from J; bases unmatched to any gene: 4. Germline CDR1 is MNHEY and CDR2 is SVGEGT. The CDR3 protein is CASEGQEYEQYF. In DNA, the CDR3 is TGTGCCAGCGAGGGACAGGAGTACGAGCAGTACTTC.

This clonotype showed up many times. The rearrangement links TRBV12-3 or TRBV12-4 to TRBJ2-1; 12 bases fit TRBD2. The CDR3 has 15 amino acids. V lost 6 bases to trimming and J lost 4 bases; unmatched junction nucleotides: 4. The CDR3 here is CASSFTSGGYNEQFF. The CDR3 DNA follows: TGTGCCAGCAGCTTTACTAGCGGGGGGTACAATGAGCAGTTCTTC.

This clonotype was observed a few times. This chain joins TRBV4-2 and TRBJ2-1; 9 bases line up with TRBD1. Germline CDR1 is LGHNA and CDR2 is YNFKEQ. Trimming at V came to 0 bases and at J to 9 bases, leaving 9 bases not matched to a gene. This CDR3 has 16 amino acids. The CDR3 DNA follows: TGTGCCAGCAGCCAAGATTCGGGACAGGGTATTCCTGAGCAGTTCTTC. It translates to CASSQDSGQGIPEQFF.

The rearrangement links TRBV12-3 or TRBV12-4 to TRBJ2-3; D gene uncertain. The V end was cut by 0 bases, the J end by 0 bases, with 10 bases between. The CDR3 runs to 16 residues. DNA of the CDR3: TGTGCCAGCAGTTTAGCGGGCACCAAGAGCACAGATACGCAGTATTTT. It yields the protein CASSLAGTKSTDTQYF.

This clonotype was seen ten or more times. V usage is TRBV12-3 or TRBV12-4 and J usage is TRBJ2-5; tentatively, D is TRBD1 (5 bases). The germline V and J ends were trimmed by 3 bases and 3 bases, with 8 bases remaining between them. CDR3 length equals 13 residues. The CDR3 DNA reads TGTGCCAGCAGTTTCTGGACAAAAGAGACCCAGTACTTC. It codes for CASSFWTKETQYF.

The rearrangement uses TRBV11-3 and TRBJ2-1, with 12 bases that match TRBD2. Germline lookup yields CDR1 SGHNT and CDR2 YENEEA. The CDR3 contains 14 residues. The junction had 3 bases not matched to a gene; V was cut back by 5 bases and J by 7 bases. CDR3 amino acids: CASSGLAGTNEQFF. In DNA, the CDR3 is TGTGCCAGCAGCGGACTAGCGGGGACTAATGAGCAGTTCTTC.

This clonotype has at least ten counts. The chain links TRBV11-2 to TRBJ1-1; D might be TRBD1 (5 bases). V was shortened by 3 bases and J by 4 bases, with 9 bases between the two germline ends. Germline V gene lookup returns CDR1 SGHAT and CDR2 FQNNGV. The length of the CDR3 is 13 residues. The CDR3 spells CASSFPGRTEAFF. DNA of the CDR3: TGTGCCAGCAGCTTTCCGGGGCGCACTGAAGCTTTCTTT.

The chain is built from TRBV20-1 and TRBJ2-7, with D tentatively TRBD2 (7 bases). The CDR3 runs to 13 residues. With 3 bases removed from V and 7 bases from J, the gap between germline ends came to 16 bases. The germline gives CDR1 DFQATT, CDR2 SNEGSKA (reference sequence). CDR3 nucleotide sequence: TGCAGTGCTAGGTCTTCGGGGGGCGGGGAGCAGTACTTC. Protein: CSARSSGGGEQYF.

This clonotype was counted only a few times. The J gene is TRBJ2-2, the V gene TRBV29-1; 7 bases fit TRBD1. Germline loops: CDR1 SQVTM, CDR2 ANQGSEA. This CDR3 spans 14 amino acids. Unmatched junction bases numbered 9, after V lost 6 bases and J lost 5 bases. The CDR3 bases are TGCAGCGTGAACAGGGGTGCGCAAACCGGGGAGCTGTTTTTT. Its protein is CSVNRGAQTGELFF.

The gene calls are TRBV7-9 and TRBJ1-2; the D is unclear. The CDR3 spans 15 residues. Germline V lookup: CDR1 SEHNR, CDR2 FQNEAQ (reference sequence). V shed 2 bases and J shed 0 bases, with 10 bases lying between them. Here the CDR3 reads CASSLIGVANYGYTF. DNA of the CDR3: TGTGCCAGCAGCTTAATTGGGGTGGCTAACTATGGCTACACCTTC.

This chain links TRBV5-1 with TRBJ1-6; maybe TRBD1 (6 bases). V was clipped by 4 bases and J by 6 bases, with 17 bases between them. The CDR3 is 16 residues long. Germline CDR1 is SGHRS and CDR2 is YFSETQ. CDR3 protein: CASSLSTGGSNSPLHF. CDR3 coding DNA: TGCGCCAGCAGCCTAAGTACGGGGGGCAGTAATTCACCCCTCCACTTT.

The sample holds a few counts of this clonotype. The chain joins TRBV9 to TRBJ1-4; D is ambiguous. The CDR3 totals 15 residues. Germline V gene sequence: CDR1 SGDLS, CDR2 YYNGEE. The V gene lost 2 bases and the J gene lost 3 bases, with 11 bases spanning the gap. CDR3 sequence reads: CASSVGDLANEKLFF. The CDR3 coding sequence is TGTGCCAGCAGCGTGGGAGATCTAGCTAATGAAAAACTGTTTTTT.

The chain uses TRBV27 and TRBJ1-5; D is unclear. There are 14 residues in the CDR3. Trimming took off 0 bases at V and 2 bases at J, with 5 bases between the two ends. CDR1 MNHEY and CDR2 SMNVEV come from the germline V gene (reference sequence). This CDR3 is CASSLSVGNQPQHF. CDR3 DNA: TGTGCCAGCAGTTTATCGGTGGGCAATCAGCCCCAGCATTTT.

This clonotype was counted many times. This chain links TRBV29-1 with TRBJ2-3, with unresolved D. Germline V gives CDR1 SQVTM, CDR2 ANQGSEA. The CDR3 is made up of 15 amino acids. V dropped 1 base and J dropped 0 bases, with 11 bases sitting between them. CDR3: CSVEAPDRSTDTQYF. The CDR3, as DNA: TGCAGCGTTGAAGCGCCCGATAGGAGCACAGATACGCAGTATTTT.

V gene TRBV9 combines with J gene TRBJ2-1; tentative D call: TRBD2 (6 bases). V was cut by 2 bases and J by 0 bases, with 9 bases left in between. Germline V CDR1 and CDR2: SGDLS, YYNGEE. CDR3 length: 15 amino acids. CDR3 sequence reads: CASSVRDSSYNEQFF. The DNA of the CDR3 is TGTGCCAGCAGCGTCCGGGACTCCTCCTACAATGAGCAGTTCTTC.

CDR3 amino acids: CASSYGQATDTQYF. In DNA form, the CDR3 reads TGTGCCAGCAGTTATGGGCAGGCTACAGATACGCAGTATTTT. The rearrangement uses TRBV6-5 and TRBJ2-3; D is unresolved. CDR3 length equals 14 residues. V gave up 3 bases and J gave up 3 bases, with 10 bases separating them. Germline V gene data show CDR1 as MNHEY and CDR2 as SVGAGI.

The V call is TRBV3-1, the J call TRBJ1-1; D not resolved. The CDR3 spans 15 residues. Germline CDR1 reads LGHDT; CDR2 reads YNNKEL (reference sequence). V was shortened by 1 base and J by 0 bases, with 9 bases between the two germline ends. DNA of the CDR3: TGTGCCAGCAGCCAAGCGGGGATCATGAACACTGAAGCTTTCTTT. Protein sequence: CASSQAGIMNTEAFF.

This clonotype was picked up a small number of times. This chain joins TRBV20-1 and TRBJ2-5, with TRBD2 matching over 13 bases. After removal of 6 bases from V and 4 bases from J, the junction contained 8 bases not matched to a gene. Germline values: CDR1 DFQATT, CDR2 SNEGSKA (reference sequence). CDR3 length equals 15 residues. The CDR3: CSARTSGSWGETQYF. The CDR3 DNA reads TGCAGTGCGAGGACTAGCGGGAGTTGGGGAGAGACCCAGTACTTC.

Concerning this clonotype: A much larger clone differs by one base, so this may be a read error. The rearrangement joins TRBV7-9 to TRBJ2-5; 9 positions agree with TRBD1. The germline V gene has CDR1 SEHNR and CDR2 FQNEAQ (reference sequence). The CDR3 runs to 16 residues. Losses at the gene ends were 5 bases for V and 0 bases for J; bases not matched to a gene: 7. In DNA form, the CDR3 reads TGTGCCAGCAGCCAGGGACAGGGAAATTACCAAGAGACCCAGTACTTC. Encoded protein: CASSQGQGNYQETQYF.

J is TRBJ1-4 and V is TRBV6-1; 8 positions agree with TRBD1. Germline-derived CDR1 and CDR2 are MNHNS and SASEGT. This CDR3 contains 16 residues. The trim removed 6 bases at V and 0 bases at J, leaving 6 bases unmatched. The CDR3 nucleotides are TGTGCCAGCAGACCCGGACAGGGAACAACTAATGAAAAACTGTTTTTT. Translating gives CASRPGQGTTNEKLFF.

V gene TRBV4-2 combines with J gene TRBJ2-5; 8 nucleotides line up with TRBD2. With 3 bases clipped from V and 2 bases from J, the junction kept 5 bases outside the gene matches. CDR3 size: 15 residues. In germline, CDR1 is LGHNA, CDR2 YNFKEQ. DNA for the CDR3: TGTGCCAGCAGCCATGATAAGCGGGGGCAAGAGACCCAGTACTTC. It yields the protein CASSHDKRGQETQYF.